What follows are 21 T cell receptor beta chains derived from one specimen sequenced in a study of blood T cell repertoires in COVID-19. Clones were read by immunoSEQ multiplex PCR, and TCRdb kept only the in-frame ones, dropping some. The sample consists of about 250,000 clones, around 88% of them appearing once. The specimen sequenced was peripheral blood. The origin of the receptors is an elderly man with acute or convalescent COVID-19.

In DNA, the CDR3 is TGTGCCAGCAGCTTAGAGGTAGCTGAGGGCGGGGAGCTGTTTTTT. Its translation: CASSLEVAEGGELFF. The rearrangement joins TRBV7-2 to TRBJ2-2; D perhaps matches TRBD2 (5 bases). The CDR3 runs to 15 residues. CDR1 SGHTA and CDR2 FQGNSA come from the germline V gene. V was shortened by 1 base and J by 7 bases, with 13 bases between the two germline ends. Based on the CDR3 plus reference TRBV7-2 and TRBJ2-2, the full variable domain is GAGVSQSPSNKVTEKGKDVELRCDPISGHTALYWYRQSLGQGLEFLIYFQGNSAPDKSGLPSDRFSAERTGGSVSTLTIQRTQQEDSAVYLCASSLEVAEGGELFFGEGSRLTVL.

The chain combines TRBV3-1 (or the pseudogene TRBV3-2) with TRBJ1-5; no clear D. The V and J ends lost 1 base and 6 bases respectively, with 7 bases between them. Germline V CDR1 and CDR2: LGHDT, YNNKEL (reference sequence). The CDR3 extends over 13 amino acids. As DNA, the CDR3 is TGTGCCAGCAGCCAAGGAGATGCTCAGCCCCAGCATTTT. Its translation is CASSQGDAQPQHF.

The rearrangement uses TRBV6-2 or TRBV6-3 and TRBJ2-1; maybe TRBD2 (6 bases). The CDR3 spans 14 residues. V lost 4 bases, J lost 7 bases, and 14 bases lay in between. Germline V gives CDR1 MNHEY, CDR2 SVGEGT. CDR3 in DNA: TGTGCCAGCAGTTCGGGACTTCTGGGGAATGAGCAGTTCTTC. Translating it yields CASSSGLLGNEQFF.

This rearrangement joins TRBV11-2 to TRBJ2-7, with 11 bases aligning to TRBD2. This CDR3 region has 15 residues. The J segment lost 7 bases and the V segment lost 8 bases, leaving 13 bases of the junction unmatched. Per the germline V gene, CDR1 is SGHAT and CDR2 is FQNNGV. DNA for the CDR3: TGTGCCAGCGTCTCCCCGGGACTAGCGGCCTTGGAGCAGTACTTC. Its translation is CASVSPGLAALEQYF.

This clone has a handful of counts. The chain is built from TRBV6-4 and TRBJ1-5, with TRBD1 as a possible D gene (6 bases). The CDR3 sequence is 13 residues long. The V gene lost 4 bases and the J gene lost 4 bases, with 8 bases spanning the gap. Germline V gene data show CDR1 as MRHNA and CDR2 as SNTAGT. The CDR3 DNA reads as TGTGCCAGCAGTGTACAGGGAAATCAGCCCCAGCATTTT. Translating gives CASSVQGNQPQHF.

The CDR3 loop is CSVGGQGSNQPQHF. The CDR3 DNA reads TGCAGCGTTGGCGGCCAGGGTTCCAATCAGCCCCAGCATTTT. The rearrangement joins TRBV29-1 to TRBJ1-5; perhaps TRBD1 as D (5 bases). The CDR3 is 14 residues long. The V gene's germline CDR1 is SQVTM and CDR2 ANQGSEA. Trimming shortened V by 4 bases and J by 3 bases, and 13 bases separated the two germline ends.

The chain links TRBV7-9 to TRBJ2-7, with a possible D match to TRBD1 (6 bases). Trimming cost V 1 base and J 9 bases, with 16 bases left between them. CDR3 size: 14 residues. The germline V gene has CDR1 SEHNR and CDR2 FQNEAQ (reference sequence). The CDR3 spells CASSLGGRGGVQYF. CDR3 DNA sequence: TGTGCCAGCAGCTTAGGAGGCAGGGGTGGGGTGCAGTACTTC.

This chain joins TRBV7-9 and TRBJ1-1, with D perhaps matching TRBD1 (5 bases). Trimming took 1 base from V and 1 from J, leaving 10 bases between them. This CDR3 is 15 amino acids long. Germline assignment: CDR1 SEHNR and CDR2 FQNEAQ (reference sequence). The CDR3 loop reads CASSLVGHTNTEAFF. The CDR3 bases are TGTGCCAGCAGCTTAGTAGGACACACGAACACTGAAGCTTTCTTT.

In this sample, this clone turned up once. The CDR3 protein is CASSPVQSNTGELFF. The CDR3 bases are TGCGCCAGCAGCCCAGTTCAATCGAACACCGGGGAGCTGTTTTTT. V gene TRBV5-1 combines with J gene TRBJ2-2; D ambiguous. The CDR3 length is 15 residues. Trimming left V 4 bases short and J 0 bases short, with 10 bases between. From germline, CDR1 is SGHRS and CDR2 YFSETQ.

This clone appeared a single time. J is TRBJ2-3 and V is TRBV7-2, with TRBD2 matching 7 bases. V dropped 6 bases and J dropped 4; count of bases not matched to a gene: 1. CDR1 and CDR2 (germline): SGHTA, FQGNSA. The CDR3 is made up of 12 amino acids. The CDR3 here is CASRTSADTQYF. The CDR3 coding sequence is TGTGCCAGCAGAACTAGCGCAGATACGCAGTATTTT.

This sequence joins TRBV4-3 and TRBJ1-2; 11 positions agree with TRBD1. The junction had 4 bases not matched to a gene; V was cut back by 4 bases and J by 3 bases. The length of the CDR3 is 15 residues. Germline CDR1 LGHNA, CDR2 YSLEER. The DNA of the CDR3 is TGCGCCAGCAGCCGTTCGGGACAGGGGGACTATGGCTACACCTTC. Translated, it gives CASSRSGQGDYGYTF.

This clone was seen just once. The rearrangement joins TRBV5-3 to TRBJ2-2; 9 nucleotides line up with TRBD1. TRBV5-3 is annotated as an ORF whose role is uncertain. V trimming: 4 bases; J trimming: 3 bases; junction bases outside the gene matches: 4. The CDR3 has 15 amino acids. CDR3 in amino acids: CARSVDRGHTGELFF. Written as DNA, the CDR3 is TGTGCCAGAAGCGTGGACAGGGGTCACACCGGGGAGCTGTTTTTT.

The chain joins TRBV28 to TRBJ1-1; D call uncertain. Germline-derived CDR1 and CDR2 are MDHEN and SYDVKM. CDR3 size: 12 residues. Trimming left V 10 bases short and J 4 bases short, with 13 bases between. The CDR3 spells CATLPAGTEAFF. The DNA for the CDR3 is TGTGCCACCCTGCCGGCGGGCACTGAAGCTTTCTTT.

This CDR3 is CASTIPGQIYNEQFF. Here the CDR3 DNA reads TGTGCCAGCACCATACCGGGACAGATCTACAATGAGCAGTTCTTC. The chain combines TRBV7-2 with TRBJ2-1; TRBD1 aligns across 7 bases. The germline V gene has CDR1 SGHTA and CDR2 FQGNSA. The V and J ends lost 7 bases and 3 bases, in that order; junction bases with no gene match: 9. The CDR3 loop spans 15 amino acids.

The chain carries TRBV2 and TRBJ1-6; D is unresolved. Germline loops: CDR1 SNHLY, CDR2 FYNNEI. Trimming stripped 9 bases from V and 0 bases from J, with 6 bases between. The CDR3 covers 13 residues. Written as DNA, the CDR3 is TGTGCCAGTATTTTCTCCTATAATTCACCCCTCCACTTT. Its translation: CASIFSYNSPLHF.

J is TRBJ2-3 and V is TRBV3-1 (or the pseudogene TRBV3-2), with D unresolved. V was clipped by 2 bases and J by 4 bases, with 10 bases between them. The CDR3 has 14 amino acids. Germline values: CDR1 LGHDT, CDR2 YNNKEL (reference sequence). CDR3 in amino acids: CASSQRNLADTQYF. Here the CDR3 DNA reads TGTGCCAGCAGCCAACGCAATTTAGCAGATACGCAGTATTTT.

The chain couples TRBV7-3 to TRBJ2-1; 8 nucleotides agree with TRBD2. There are 14 residues in the CDR3. J lost 9 bases, V lost 5 bases, and 9 bases had no gene match. Germline values: CDR1 SGHTA, CDR2 FQGTGA. CDR3 nucleotide sequence: TGTGCCAGCAGCCATGGACTAGCTCAAGGTGAGCAGTTCTTC. Residues: CASSHGLAQGEQFF. Using reference TRBV7-3 and TRBJ2-1 for the parts outside the CDR3, the full variable domain is GAGVSQTPSNKVTEKGKYVELRCDPISGHTALYWYRQSLGQGPEFLIYFQGTGAADDSGLPNDRFFAVRPEGSVSTLKIQRTERGDSAVYLCASSHGLAQGEQFFGPGTRLTVL.

CDR3 in amino acids: CASSFYGVSADTQYF. Written as DNA, the CDR3 is TGTGCCAGCAGCTTTTACGGGGTCTCTGCAGATACGCAGTATTTT. V gene TRBV5-8 combines with J gene TRBJ2-3; D possibly corresponds to TRBD2 (5 bases). The V gene lost 2 bases and the J gene lost 4 bases, with 14 bases spanning the gap. The CDR3 loop spans 15 amino acids. The germline V gene encodes CDR1 SGHTS and CDR2 YDEGEE.

The CDR3, as DNA: TGTGCCAGTAGTATATATAGTCGACTTGGAGGTGGAAACACCATATATTTT. As protein: CASSIYSRLGGGNTIYF. The V call is TRBV19, the J call TRBJ1-3; D ambiguous. Trimming left V 2 bases short and J 3 bases short, with 17 bases between. Germline CDR1 LNHDA, CDR2 SQIVND (reference sequence). The CDR3 is 17 amino acids.

This chain uses TRBV4-1 with TRBJ2-5, with D possibly matching TRBD1 (6 bases). CDR1 is MGHRA and CDR2 is YSYEKL in the germline V gene. Trimming shortened V by 0 bases and J by 4 bases, and 30 bases separated the two germline ends. The CDR3 is 21 amino acids. CDR3 nucleotide sequence: TGCGCCAGCAGCCAAGATTCTGGTCCCACAAGGGGGTTGGGGTTGGGAGAGACCCAGTACTTC. Encoded protein: CASSQDSGPTRGLGLGETQYF.

The chain links TRBV7-2 to TRBJ2-3; 10 nucleotides align to TRBD1. The CDR3 consists of 14 residues. Germline assignment: CDR1 SGHTA and CDR2 FQGNSA. The V and J ends lost 5 bases and 6 bases, in that order; junction bases with no gene match: 5. The CDR3 DNA reads TGTGCCAGCAGCCCGGGACAGGGGAGGGATACGCAGTATTTT. Protein sequence: CASSPGQGRDTQYF. The complete variable domain, with remaining parts taken from reference TRBV7-2 and TRBJ2-3, reads GAGVSQSPSNKVTEKGKDVELRCDPISGHTALYWYRQSLGQGLEFLIYFQGNSAPDKSGLPSDRFSAERTGGSVSTLTIQRTQQEDSAVYLCASSPGQGRDTQYFGPGTRLTVL.